This record covers a single T cell receptor (beta chain). Its antigen is not identified. The sample comes from a study of metastatic and nonmetastatic thyroid tumors. Overall study: It was across blood and tumor or nodule tissue from malignant and benign thyroid patients that repertoires were compared.

No treatment of any kind had been given to any patient before thyroid surgery. Findings and limits, study-wide: Versus benign nodules, malignant thyroid tumors reportedly had significantly higher TCR beta diversity, in blood and tumor.

Original processing notes: Clinicopathological groups differed in CDR3, with these differences serving to build a distant-metastasis classifier for papillary thyroid cancer. TCRdb reanalyzed the PCR reads via MiXCR. The V and J calls and clone size are TCRdb's, not the authors'. The sample records 30,000 to 35,000 clones, 35% being singletons. The sequenced sample consisted of tumor tissue. This sequence originates from a female donor with papillary thyroid cancer or a benign thyroid nodule (not recorded which). Some clones in this sample may be carry-over from other donors' samples.

The CDR3 loop reads CASSDGDYNEQFF. The DNA for the CDR3 is TGTGCCAGCAGTGACGGGGATTACAATGAGCAGTTCTTC. The chain has TRBV6-4 and TRBJ2-1; D not resolved. Germline V gene data show CDR1 as MRHNA and CDR2 as SNTAGT. This CDR3 comprises 13 residues. The ends were cut back, 2 bases at V and 4 bases at J, with 6 bases in the middle.